These 29 T cell receptor beta chains were all obtained from the same sample, sequenced in a study of pediatric ulcerative colitis. TCRdb keeps only in-frame clones here, not all; method: immunoSEQ multiplex PCR. The sample contains about 60,000 clones, 87% of which appear only once. The source material was blood. Source of these receptors: a boy aged 10-17 years who was a control in a study of pediatric ulcerative colitis.

V gene TRBV2 combines with J gene TRBJ2-3; D not certain. Trimming cost V 8 bases and J 8 bases, with 20 bases left between them. The CDR3 has 14 residues. The V gene's germline CDR1 is SNHLY and CDR2 FYNNEI. The CDR3 nucleotides read TGTGCCAGCCAGGCCAAGGCCACTTGGCGTACGCAGTATTTT. Translation: CASQAKATWRTQYF. Using reference TRBV2 and TRBJ2-3 for the parts outside the CDR3, the full variable domain is EPEVTQTPSHQVTQMGQEVILRCVPISNHLYFYWYRQILGQKVEFLVSFYNNEISEKSEIFDDQFSVERPDGSNFTLKIRSTKLEDSAMYFCASQAKATWRTQYFGPGTRLTVL.

This clone showed up just once. V usage is TRBV7-2 and J usage is TRBJ2-7; perhaps TRBD2 as D (5 bases). CDR3 length: 14 amino acids. Germline CDR1 reads SGHTA; CDR2 reads FQGNSA. Trimming cost V 5 bases and J 6 bases, with 17 bases left between them. As DNA, the CDR3 is TGTGCCAGCAGCCCCCGGGGTAGCTTTGGCGAGCAGTACTTC. Encoded protein: CASSPRGSFGEQYF.

The chain is built from TRBV15 and TRBJ2-7; D is possibly TRBD1 or TRBD2 (5 bases each). Trimming shortened V by 0 bases and J by 2 bases, and 11 bases separated the two germline ends. The CDR3 consists of 15 residues. Germline CDR1 and CDR2: LNHNV and YYDKDF (reference sequence). The CDR3 nucleotides read TGTGCCACCAGCAGAGATCTCACGGGGCCCTACGAGCAGTACTTC. The encoded protein is CATSRDLTGPYEQYF.

The chain uses TRBV7-9 and TRBJ2-7; perhaps TRBD1 as D (6 bases). V gave up 2 bases and J gave up 2 bases, with 25 bases separating them. The V gene's germline CDR1 is SEHNR and CDR2 FQNEAQ (reference sequence). The CDR3 consists of 19 residues. DNA of the CDR3: TGTGCCAGCAGCTTATGGTCCCCGGAATTAACAGGGTCGACCTACGAGCAGTACTTC. Amino acids: CASSLWSPELTGSTYEQYF.

The rearrangement uses TRBV21-1 and TRBJ1-2. TRBV21-1 is a pseudogene. The CDR3 sequence is 14 residues long. Here the CDR3 DNA reads TGTTCTCCACTTAACGGGAGCCTTAACTATGGCTACACCTTC. This codes for CSPLNGSLNYGYTF.

V and J are TRBV19 and TRBJ1-6; 9 bases are a match to TRBD1. CDR3 length equals 16 residues. After removal of 5 bases from V and 7 bases from J, the junction contained 9 bases not matched to a gene. Germline assignment: CDR1 LNHDA and CDR2 SQIVND (reference sequence). CDR3 amino acids: CASSLSGTGQNSPLHF. The CDR3 DNA reads TGTGCCAGTAGTCTATCCGGGACAGGGCAAAATTCACCCCTCCACTTT.

V and J are TRBV19 and TRBJ1-5; D is possibly TRBD1 (5 bases). This CDR3 is 14 amino acids long. V was cut by 6 bases and J by 1 base, with 10 bases left in between. The germline V gene encodes CDR1 LNHDA and CDR2 SQIVND (reference sequence). In nucleotides, the CDR3 is TGTGCCAGTAGGGGCAGGGCGAGCAATCAGCCCCAGCATTTT. Its translation is CASRGRASNQPQHF.

The chain combines TRBV7-9 with TRBJ1-5; D is unresolved. Deletions cut 1 base from V and 0 bases from J, with 10 bases between. Per germline, CDR1 SEHNR and CDR2 FQNEAQ (reference sequence). This CDR3 has 16 amino acids. The CDR3 spells CASSLGNGGSNQPQHF. In nucleotides, the CDR3 is TGTGCCAGCAGCTTAGGGAACGGAGGTAGCAATCAGCCCCAGCATTTT.

The chain couples TRBV7-2 to TRBJ1-3, with TRBD1 as a possible D gene (6 bases). Germline lookup yields CDR1 SGHTA and CDR2 FQGNSA. CDR3 size: 15 residues. V was trimmed by 5 bases and J by 0 bases, leaving 11 bases between them. In DNA form, the CDR3 reads TGTGCCAGCAGCCTCAGGGGCCACTCTGGAAACACCATATATTTT. Translating it yields CASSLRGHSGNTIYF.

V usage is TRBV18 and J usage is TRBJ1-2; unclear D gene. V was cut by 0 bases and J by 8 bases, with 13 bases left in between. This CDR3 region has 14 residues. The germline V gene has CDR1 KGHSH and CDR2 LQKENI. In DNA, the CDR3 is TGTGCCAGCTCACCACCGGCCTTCGACGACGGCTACACCTTC. This sequence encodes CASSPPAFDDGYTF. The whole variable domain, remainder taken from reference TRBV18 and TRBJ1-2, is NAGVMQNPRHLVRRRGQEARLRCSPMKGHSHVYWYRQLPEEGLKFMVYLQKENIIDESGMPKERFSAEFPKEGPSILRIQQVVRGDSAAYFCASSPPAFDDGYTFGSGTRLTVV.

The chain has TRBV7-9 and TRBJ1-1; weak D call: TRBD1 (6 bases). Trimming pared 5 bases from V and 2 bases from J, leaving 12 bases between. The CDR3 sequence is 14 residues long. Germline-derived CDR1 and CDR2 are SEHNR and FQNEAQ (reference sequence). CDR3 sequence: CASSVQGSNTEAFF. The DNA of the CDR3 is TGTGCCAGCAGCGTACAGGGATCTAACACTGAAGCTTTCTTT.

V and J are TRBV28 and TRBJ1-2; possible D gene TRBD1, 6 bases. In germline, CDR1 is MDHEN, CDR2 SYDVKM. The CDR3 runs to 14 residues. V was clipped by 6 bases and J by 0 bases, with 11 bases between them. CDR3 protein: CASSMDRANYGYTF. DNA of the CDR3: TGTGCCAGCAGCATGGACAGAGCTAACTATGGCTACACCTTC.

The chain combines TRBV19 with TRBJ2-5; D tentatively reads TRBD1 or TRBD2 (5 bases each). V was pared by 3 bases and J by 1 base, with 12 bases between. This CDR3 spans 15 amino acids. CDR1 is LNHDA, CDR2 SQIVND, per germline (reference sequence). CDR3 sequence reads: CASSMFRDGQETQYF. The CDR3 region has the DNA TGTGCCAGTAGTATGTTTCGGGACGGCCAAGAGACCCAGTACTTC. The full variable domain, with the rest looked up from reference TRBV19 and TRBJ2-5, is DGGITQSPKYLFRKEGQNVTLSCEQNLNHDAMYWYRQDPGQGLRLIYYSQIVNDFQKGDIAEGYSVSREKKESFPLTVTSAQKNPTAFYLCASSMFRDGQETQYFGPGTRLLVL.

The CDR3 loop reads CASSYNRESEQFF. DNA for the CDR3: TGTGCCAGCAGTTATAACAGGGAGAGCGAGCAGTTCTTC. The chain couples TRBV6-6 to TRBJ2-1; TRBD1 is a possible D gene (6 bases). Germline CDR1 MNHNY, CDR2 SVGAGI (reference sequence). The ends were cut back, 3 bases at V and 10 bases at J, with 13 bases in the middle. The CDR3 contains 13 residues.

The chain joins TRBV9 to TRBJ2-7; possible D gene TRBD2, 5 bases. This CDR3 has 12 amino acids. V was cut by 3 bases and J by 6 bases, with 10 bases left in between. The germline V gene has CDR1 SGDLS and CDR2 YYNGEE. CDR3 residues: CASSAPRGEQYF. The DNA for the CDR3 is TGTGCCAGCAGCGCCCCACGGGGCGAGCAGTACTTC.

This clone is a singleton in its sample. V usage is TRBV28 and J usage is TRBJ2-5, with 9 positions matching TRBD1. The J call may be faulty, since TRBJ2-7 better matches the DNA end. The CDR3 sequence is 16 residues long. The germline gives CDR1 MDHEN, CDR2 SYDVKM. Written as DNA, the CDR3 is TGTGCCAGCAGTTCCACAGGGGGCGAAACCTCCTACGAGCAGTACTTC. The encoded protein is CASSSTGGETSYEQYF.

The V and J genes are TRBV4-3 and TRBJ2-1; 9 nucleotides match TRBD2. The germline V gene has CDR1 LGHNA and CDR2 YSLEER. The CDR3 sequence is 16 residues long. The trim removed 1 base at V and 7 bases at J, leaving 8 bases unmatched. The DNA of the CDR3 is TGCGCCAGCAGCCAAGGATTAGCGGGGGAGGGGAATGAGCAGTTCTTC. Translated, it gives CASSQGLAGEGNEQFF.

J is TRBJ1-3 and V is TRBV19; D is ambiguous. Looked up from germline, CDR1 is LNHDA and CDR2 is SQIVND (reference sequence). V was trimmed by 1 base and J by 0 bases, leaving 13 bases between them. This CDR3 spans 17 amino acids. CDR3 amino acids: CASSIGVPASSGNTIYF. CDR3 coding DNA: TGTGCCAGTAGTATAGGGGTTCCCGCGAGCTCTGGAAACACCATATATTTT.

The V call is TRBV10-1, the J call TRBJ2-2; 8 bases line up with TRBD1. Trimming cost V 5 bases and J 3 bases; bases outside gene matches: 8. Germline V gene lookup returns CDR1 WNHNN and CDR2 SYGVQD (reference sequence). This CDR3 has 16 amino acids. This CDR3 reads CASSPTLTGDTGELFF. CDR3 DNA sequence: TGCGCCAGCAGTCCTACCCTGACAGGGGACACCGGGGAGCTGTTTTTT.

This clone was found a few times. The chain uses TRBV9 and TRBJ1-1, with D uncertain. Trimming removed 3 bases from V and 0 bases from J, with 15 bases in between. CDR3 size: 16 residues. Per germline, CDR1 SGDLS and CDR2 YYNGEE. The CDR3 is CASSGQTAILNTEAFF. The CDR3 nucleotides are TGTGCCAGCAGCGGCCAAACCGCGATACTGAACACTGAAGCTTTCTTT.

CDR3 sequence reads: CAWSVSPLNRAANYGYTF. The CDR3 coding sequence is TGTGCCTGGAGTGTATCCCCCCTGAACAGGGCCGCTAACTATGGCTACACCTTC. The V gene is TRBV30, the J gene TRBJ1-2; D may be TRBD1 (6 bases). CDR3 length: 18 amino acids. The germline gives CDR1 GTSNPN, CDR2 SVGIG (reference sequence). V shed 0 bases and J shed 0 bases, with 20 bases lying between them.

The chain has TRBV30 and TRBJ1-5, with unresolved D. V was pared by 1 base and J by 0 bases, with 4 bases between. Germline lookup yields CDR1 GTSNPN and CDR2 SVGIG (reference sequence). This CDR3 comprises 13 residues. The CDR3 nucleotides are TGTGCCTGGAGTGAAGCTAGCAATCAGCCCCAGCATTTT. This encodes CAWSEASNQPQHF.

The chain is built from TRBV2 and TRBJ2-1, with D tentatively TRBD2 (6 bases). The germline V gene has CDR1 SNHLY and CDR2 FYNNEI. V was cut by 6 bases and J by 0 bases, with 12 bases left in between. This CDR3 region has 15 residues. As DNA, the CDR3 is TGTGCCAGCAGGAAGGGACTGCTCTCCTACAATGAGCAGTTCTTC. It encodes CASRKGLLSYNEQFF.

V and J are TRBV6-4 and TRBJ1-1; 8 bases are a match to TRBD1. In germline, CDR1 is MRHNA, CDR2 SNTAGT. J lost 4 bases, V lost 4 bases, and 20 bases had no gene match. The CDR3 sequence is 19 residues long. The CDR3 here is CASSVYILGQESVFTEAFF. CDR3 sequence (DNA): TGTGCCAGCAGTGTGTACATATTGGGACAGGAGAGTGTTTTCACTGAAGCTTTCTTT.

J is TRBJ1-3 and V is TRBV12-5; D gene uncertain. Deletions cut 1 base from V and 2 bases from J, with 9 bases between. The CDR3 consists of 15 residues. Germline V lookup: CDR1 LGHNT, CDR2 FRNRAP. CDR3 residues: CASGLAPVTGNTIYF. The DNA of the CDR3 is TGTGCTAGTGGTTTGGCGCCCGTAACTGGAAACACCATATATTTT.

The gene calls are TRBV15 and TRBJ2-1, with D perhaps TRBD2 (6 bases). Per the germline V gene, CDR1 is LNHNV and CDR2 is YYDKDF (reference sequence). The V end was cut by 5 bases, the J end by 6 bases, with 20 bases between. The CDR3 runs 16 residues. The CDR3 loop is CATSRSGPMGGNEQFF. The CDR3 region has the DNA TGTGCCACCAGCCGATCGGGGCCTATGGGAGGCAATGAGCAGTTCTTC.

The chain recombines TRBV18 with TRBJ2-7; 9 positions agree with TRBD2. V gave up 9 bases and J gave up 7 bases; unmatched junction bases: 10. CDR1 and CDR2 from the germline V gene are KGHSH and LQKENI. The CDR3 runs to 13 residues. DNA for the CDR3: TGTGCCAGTTCGACTAGCGGTCGGCAGGAGCAGTACTTC. This sequence encodes CASSTSGRQEQYF.

This chain connects TRBV11-2 to TRBJ2-1; 7 nucleotides align to TRBD1. CDR1 and CDR2 from the germline V gene are SGHAT and FQNNGV. After removal of 5 bases from V and 13 bases from J, the junction contained 5 bases not matched to a gene. The CDR3 runs to 11 residues. The CDR3 DNA reads TGTGCCAGCAGCCCCCGAGGGGGCCAGTTCTTC. This encodes CASSPRGGQFF.

The rearrangement links TRBV14 to TRBJ2-6; tentatively, D is TRBD2 (5 bases). Looked up from germline, CDR1 is SGHDN and CDR2 is FVKESK. This CDR3 is 17 amino acids long. Trimming pared 4 bases from V and 0 bases from J, leaving 13 bases between. The CDR3 DNA is TGTGCCAGCAGCCCTGGACTCCAATTCTCTGGGGCCAACGTCCTGACTTTC. This encodes CASSPGLQFSGANVLTF.